The clone carrying this T cell receptor beta chain appeared a single time. The record originates from a study of shared clonotypes between healthy human individuals. At deep level, the assay was performed. Method: immunoSEQ multiplex PCR; TCRdb's copy keeps in-frame clones and lacks some. Among 2 million to 2.5 million clones listed, approximately 95% were seen once. Terminally differentiated effector memory CD45RA+ cells were excluded by CCR7 positive selection of CD45RO-negative cells. All of the donors resided in Nashville, Tennessee, and each was a Caucasian adult. Losses at the gene ends were 2 bases for V and 3 bases for J; bases not matched to a gene: 8. Germline assignment: CDR1 MDHEN and CDR2 SYDVKM. The CDR3 consists of 16 residues.

The sample comprised naive CD8+ T cells sorted from blood. The clonotype originates from a man between 18 and 35 years old in good health. The genes are TRBV28 and TRBJ2-7; 9 bases align to TRBD1. This CDR3 reads CASSLNRDRVGYEQYF. CDR3 in DNA: TGTGCCAGCAGTTTAAACCGGGACAGGGTGGGCTACGAGCAGTACTTC.